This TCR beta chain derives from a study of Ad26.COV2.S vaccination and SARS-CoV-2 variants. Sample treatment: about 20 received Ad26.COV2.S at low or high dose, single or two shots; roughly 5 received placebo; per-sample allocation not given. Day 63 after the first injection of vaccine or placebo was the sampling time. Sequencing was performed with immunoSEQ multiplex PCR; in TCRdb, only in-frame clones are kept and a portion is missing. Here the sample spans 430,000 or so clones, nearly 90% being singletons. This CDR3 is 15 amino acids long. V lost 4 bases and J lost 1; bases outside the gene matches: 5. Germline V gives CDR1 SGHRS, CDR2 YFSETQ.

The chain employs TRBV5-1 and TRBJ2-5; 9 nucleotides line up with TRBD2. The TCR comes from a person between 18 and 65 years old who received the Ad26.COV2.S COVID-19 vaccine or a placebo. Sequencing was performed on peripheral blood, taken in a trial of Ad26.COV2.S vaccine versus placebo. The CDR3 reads CASSGPSGIQETQYF. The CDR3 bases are TGCGCCAGCAGCGGCCCTAGCGGGATCCAAGAGACCCAGTACTTC.